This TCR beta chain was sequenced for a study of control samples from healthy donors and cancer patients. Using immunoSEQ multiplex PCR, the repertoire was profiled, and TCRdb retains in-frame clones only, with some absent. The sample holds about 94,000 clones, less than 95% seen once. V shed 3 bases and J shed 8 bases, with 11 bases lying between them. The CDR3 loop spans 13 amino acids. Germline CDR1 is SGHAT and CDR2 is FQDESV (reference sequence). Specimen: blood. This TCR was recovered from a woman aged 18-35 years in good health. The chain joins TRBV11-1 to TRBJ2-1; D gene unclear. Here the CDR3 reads CASSFPPGHEQFF. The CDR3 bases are TGTGCCAGCAGCTTCCCCCCGGGTCATGAGCAGTTCTTC.